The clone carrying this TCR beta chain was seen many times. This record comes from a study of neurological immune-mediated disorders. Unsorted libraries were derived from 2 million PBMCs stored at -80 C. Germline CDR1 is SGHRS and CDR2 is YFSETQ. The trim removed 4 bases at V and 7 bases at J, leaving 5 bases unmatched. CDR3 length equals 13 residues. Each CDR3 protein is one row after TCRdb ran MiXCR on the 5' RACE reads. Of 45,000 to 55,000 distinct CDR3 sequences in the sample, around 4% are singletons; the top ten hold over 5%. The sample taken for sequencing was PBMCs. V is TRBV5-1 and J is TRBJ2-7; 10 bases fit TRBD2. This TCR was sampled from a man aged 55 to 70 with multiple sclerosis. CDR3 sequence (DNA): TGCGCCAGCAGCGGGGGACTAGCGAGGGAGCAGTACTTC. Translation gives CASSGGLAREQYF.